This T cell receptor beta chain was retrieved from a study of OX40 agonist ivuxolimab in advanced cancers. About the investigation overall: Ivuxolimab was an agonistic, fully human IgG2 monoclonal antibody directed against OX40 (CD134), a costimulatory receptor. Of the 50 to 55 dose-escalation patients, hepatocellular carcinoma was present in around 20, melanoma in approximately 15, renal cell carcinoma in 9 and head and neck cancer in 9. Patients were allowed to have had prior anti-PD-1, anti-PD-L1 or anti-CTLA-4 therapy, and more than 35% of the dose-escalation patients had been treated with checkpoint inhibitors. The paper reports the monotherapy dose-escalation portion (N of about 47 patients) of the phase I ivuxolimab trial. The dose-escalation cohort was 82.7% male with a mean age of approximately 60 years, ranging from roughly 23 to 85. Intravenous ivuxolimab was administered to patients every 2 weeks at six dose levels: 0.01, 0.1, 0.3, 1.5, 3 and 10 mg/kg. Peripheral TCRbeta sequencing was intended to test whether TCR sequence diversity was altered and clonal T-cell expansion was caused by ivuxolimab. Partial responses were achieved by three dose-escalation patients, of whom one had hepatocellular carcinoma and two had cutaneous melanoma. Overall results and qualifications from the work: At doses from 0.1 to 3.0 mg/kg, clonal expansion was seen in both CD4+ and CD8+ blood T cells between baseline and week 6. Low levels of normalized T-cell clonal expansion were also seen in some patients who did not respond. After ivuxolimab, CD8+ T cells had more expanded clones than CD4+ T cells on average. In partial responders in the 0.1-3.0 mg/kg groups, normalized peripheral clonal expansion was found to be among the lowest, especially among CD8+ T cells. The antigen specificity of the clonally expanded peripheral T cells was not determined.

For sequencing of the TCRbeta CDR3 region, genomic DNA was extracted from the sorted cells. The immunoSEQ Assay was used for sequencing of TCRbeta CDR3 regions. TCRdb mirrors the immuneACCESS table, restricted to in-frame sequences. Some clones are absent from its copies; in checked studies, under half trace to an unresolved V gene, and the reason for the others is unknown. The sample data list 9,500 to 12,000 clones, and about 82% of these were observed just once. Jointly, the top ten make up about 9.4% of the sample. The CDR3 sequence holds 13 residues, the cysteine and phenylalanine included. Of all the DNA, just the CDR3 is kept, 39 bases in frame from base 1. V loses 1 base of germline sequence and J loses 1 base, and the interval between the two ends is 5 bases. As encoded in the germline V gene (reference sequence), CDR1 is SGHKS while CDR2 is YYEKEE. The trial excluded patients who had a history of autoimmune disease or who were on systemic immunosuppression. In every dose cohort, peripheral blood was drawn for TCR sequencing at baseline, cycle 4 day 1, and cycle 7 day 1. The samples were taken from a phase I, first-in-human, multicenter, open-label dose-escalation trial of ivuxolimab. Adults with locally advanced or metastatic melanoma, renal cell carcinoma, hepatocellular carcinoma or head and neck squamous cell carcinoma were enrolled in the trial. CD4+ and CD8+ T cells were sorted separately from peripheral blood before TCR sequencing.

With regard to this clone: Which antigen it targets is not known. The input lacks base qualities; no much larger clone sits a single base away.

This sequence uses TRBV5-5 and TRBJ1-1; the D gene is unclear. This material consisted of CD4+ or CD8+ T cells sorted from blood, taken in a trial of the OX40 agonist ivuxolimab. This receptor was obtained from an adult with an advanced solid tumor such as melanoma, head and neck, liver or kidney cancer. The CDR3 reads as follows: CASSLFRNTEAFF. The nucleotides read TGTGCCAGCAGCTTGTTCAGGAACACTGAAGCTTTCTTT.